Presented here are 8 T cell receptor beta chains from one specimen sequenced in a study of cytomegalovirus exposure and HLA in healthy donors. TCRdb keeps only in-frame clones here, not all; method: immunoSEQ multiplex PCR. The table lists approximately 200,000 clones, more than 75% of them singletons. Source material: PBMCs. These receptors were obtained from a man younger than 35 in good health and CMV-seropositive.

The V gene is TRBV21-1, the J gene TRBJ2-7; whether TRBD1, the table's D call, matches the DNA was not checked. TRBV21-1 is recorded as a pseudogene. The CDR3 loop spans 16 amino acids. The CDR3: CASRGSTGKNSYEQYF. The CDR3, as DNA: TGTGCCAGCAGGGGAAGTACAGGGAAGAACTCCTACGAGCAGTACTTC.

J is TRBJ2-7 and V is TRBV15; TRBD2 matches 14 bases. The CDR3 covers 17 residues. Germline loops: CDR1 LNHNV, CDR2 YYDKDF (reference sequence). J gave up 0 bases and V 4 bases, and 5 bases lay outside the gene matches. The CDR3 DNA reads TGTGCCACCAGCACCGGACTAGCGGGAGGACCCTCCTACGAGCAGTACTTC. It specifies CATSTGLAGGPSYEQYF. Full variable domain (outside the CDR3, taken from reference TRBV15 and TRBJ2-7): DAMVIQNPRYQVTQFGKPVTLSCSQTLNHNVMYWYQQKSSQAPKLLFHYYDKDFNNEADTPDNFQSRRPNTSFCFLDIRSPGLGDTAMYLCATSTGLAGGPSYEQYFGPGTRLTVT.

The gene calls are TRBV19 and TRBJ1-5; D not resolved. Germline CDR1 is LNHDA and CDR2 is SQIVND (reference sequence). CDR3 size: 15 residues. V was clipped by 4 bases and J by 0 bases, with 10 bases between them. The CDR3 DNA reads TGTGCCAGTAGTAACAGTCAGAGTAGCAATCAGCCCCAGCATTTT. Translation: CASSNSQSSNQPQHF.

This chain links TRBV2 with TRBJ1-3, with a weak D call TRBD1 (5 bases). Trimming removed 6 bases from V and 2 bases from J, with 14 bases in between. Germline values: CDR1 SNHLY, CDR2 FYNNEI. There are 15 residues in the CDR3. The CDR3 DNA follows: TGTGCCAGCAGCGACATGGCAGGGCCTGGAAACACCATATATTTT. It codes for CASSDMAGPGNTIYF.

The chain has TRBV5-1 and TRBJ2-7; possible D gene TRBD2, 5 bases. The CDR3 extends over 15 amino acids. In germline, CDR1 is SGHRS, CDR2 YFSETQ. The ends were cut back, 5 bases at V and 6 bases at J, with 21 bases in the middle. Here the CDR3 DNA reads TGCGCCAGCAGGAGGGAACAAGGGATACCGGGCGAGCAGTACTTC. Translating gives CASRREQGIPGEQYF.

This clone was seen a handful of times. In DNA form, the CDR3 reads TGTGCCATCAGTGAGTCCCCGGACAGGGCGCATGGCTACACCTTC. Translating gives CAISESPDRAHGYTF. V gene TRBV10-3 combines with J gene TRBJ1-2; 8 bases agree with TRBD1. This CDR3 region has 15 residues. The V segment lost 0 bases and the J segment 6 bases; nucleotides outside the gene matches: 6. Germline V gene lookup returns CDR1 ENHRY and CDR2 SYGVKD.

The chain employs TRBV25-1 and TRBJ1-1; 10 bases map to TRBD1. This CDR3 spans 16 amino acids. Germline CDR1 reads MGHDK; CDR2 reads SYGVNS. V shed 8 bases and J 3 bases; nucleotides not matched to a gene: 12. The DNA of the CDR3 is TGTGCCAGCGCTTTGGACAGGGGGGTAAGGTACACTGAAGCTTTCTTT. Its protein product is CASALDRGVRYTEAFF.

The rearrangement uses TRBV9 and TRBJ1-2; 7 bases line up with TRBD1. The germline gives CDR1 SGDLS, CDR2 YYNGEE. CDR3 length: 15 residues. Losses at the gene ends were 0 bases for V and 6 bases for J; bases not matched to a gene: 8. CDR3 nucleotide sequence: TGTGCCAGCAGCGTAGGGACCGGACAGGTAGATGGCTACACCTTC. Amino acid sequence: CASSVGTGQVDGYTF.